This record covers a single T cell receptor beta chain. The antigen remains unidentified. This sample was taken from a study of shared clonotypes between healthy human individuals. About the research overall: The donor pool was made up of two women and a few men aged 18 to 49.

The study's findings and limits: Among the subsets, naive ones generally showed larger estimated richness than memory ones. Rarefaction demonstrated incomplete sorted-subset sequencing despite large depth.

Naive CD8 isolation took CD45RO-negative cells positively selected for CCR7 and excluded terminally differentiated effector memory CD45RA+ cells. Donors were healthy HIV-negative adults without recent acute infections or vaccinations. The CDR3 extends over 14 amino acids. Between the trimmed V and J ends, which lost 5 bases and 4 bases, there was a span of 14 bases. The germline gives CDR1 SGHTA, CDR2 FQGNSA. The table came from immunoSEQ multiplex PCR; TCRdb's copy has only in-frame clones and leaves some out. The sample shows about 750,000 clones, about 91% of them seen only once. The sequence was obtained from a man younger than 40 in good health. The chain recombines TRBV7-2 with TRBJ1-1; maybe TRBD1 (5 bases). Sequencing was carried out using naive CD8+ T cells sorted from blood. DNA for the CDR3: TGTGCCAGCAGCCCAGACCCAGGGTCCACTGAAGCTTTCTTT. Amino acids: CASSPDPGSTEAFF.